A single sample gave rise to the 24 T cell receptor beta chains below, sequenced in a study of blood T cell repertoires in COVID-19. Generated by immunoSEQ multiplex PCR, the TCRdb table keeps only in-frame clones and is missing some. The sample shows a few hundred thousand clones, around 91% of them seen only once. Sequences were obtained from PBMCs or T cells enriched from blood (not recorded which). These receptors were obtained from a woman aged 18-30 years with acute COVID-19.

J is TRBJ2-7 and V is TRBV28; D unclear. Germline V gives CDR1 MDHEN, CDR2 SYDVKM. The CDR3 spans 13 residues. Trimming removed 5 bases from V and 2 bases from J, with 10 bases in between. The CDR3 reads CASSRGVPYEQYF. The CDR3 DNA is TGTGCCAGCAGTCGTGGAGTGCCCTACGAGCAGTACTTC.

This chain joins TRBV7-2 and TRBJ2-5, with TRBD2 matching over 11 bases. V trimming: 1 base; J trimming: 5 bases; junction bases outside the gene matches: 9. This CDR3 comprises 17 residues. The germline V gene encodes CDR1 SGHTA and CDR2 FQGNSA. CDR3 nucleotides: TGTGCCAGCAGCTTAGATTTGGCTAGCGGGAGGAGGGAGACCCAGTACTTC. It specifies CASSLDLASGRRETQYF.

The chain joins TRBV11-1 to TRBJ2-1; no definite D call. V was trimmed by 0 bases and J by 8 bases, leaving 8 bases between them. The CDR3 loop spans 13 amino acids. Germline V gives CDR1 SGHAT, CDR2 FQDESV (reference sequence). The CDR3 DNA is TGTGCCAGCAGCTTAGCGCCTCGCGATGAGCAGTTCTTC. Translation: CASSLAPRDEQFF.

V gene TRBV29-1 combines with J gene TRBJ1-4; D uncertain. Germline V lookup: CDR1 SQVTM, CDR2 ANQGSEA. Trimming took off 6 bases at V and 8 bases at J, with 16 bases between the two ends. The length of the CDR3 is 13 residues. Here the CDR3 reads CSVAGTRGEKLFF. Written as DNA, the CDR3 is TGCAGCGTGGCCGGTACCCGCGGCGAAAAACTGTTTTTT.

V is TRBV18 and J is TRBJ2-7; 10 bases are a match to TRBD2. The CDR3 spans 14 residues. In germline, CDR1 is KGHSH, CDR2 LQKENI. Trimming took 4 bases from V and 4 from J; bases not matched to a gene: 4. The CDR3 coding sequence is TGTGCCAGCTCACTCGGGACTAGCGTTTACGAGCAGTACTTC. Translating it yields CASSLGTSVYEQYF.

The genes are TRBV25-1 and TRBJ1-6; 10 bases align to TRBD1. V lost 1 base to trimming and J lost 8 bases; unmatched junction nucleotides: 2. Germline CDR1 reads MGHDK; CDR2 reads SYGVNS. The CDR3 spans 15 residues. CDR3 residues: CASSELDRGDSPLHF. CDR3 DNA sequence: TGTGCCAGCAGTGAATTGGACAGGGGGGATTCACCCCTCCACTTT.

The chain employs TRBV11-2 and TRBJ1-2; a possible D gene is TRBD1 (5 bases). There are 15 residues in the CDR3. Trimming shortened V by 6 bases and J by 1 base, and 15 bases separated the two germline ends. Germline assignment: CDR1 SGHAT and CDR2 FQNNGV. The DNA for the CDR3 is TGTGCCAGCAGGGCGGCAGGGCATAATAACTATGGCTACACCTTC. This sequence encodes CASRAAGHNNYGYTF.

V and J are TRBV30 and TRBJ2-6; D remains ambiguous. The V and J ends lost 2 bases and 0 bases respectively, with 14 bases between them. The CDR3 covers 17 residues. Germline CDR1 and CDR2: GTSNPN and SVGIG (reference sequence). CDR3 loop: CAWSSGGTSSGANVLTF. DNA of the CDR3: TGTGCCTGGAGTTCGGGTGGAACGAGCTCTGGGGCCAACGTCCTGACTTTC.

J is TRBJ1-1 and V is TRBV28; 7 nucleotides agree with TRBD1. This CDR3 is 15 amino acids long. V lost 0 bases and J lost 5; bases outside the gene matches: 6. From germline, CDR1 is MDHEN and CDR2 SYDVKM. The CDR3 loop is CASSLWTGIGTEAFF. The CDR3 region has the DNA TGTGCCAGCAGTTTATGGACAGGGATTGGGACTGAAGCTTTCTTT.

This clone was seen just once. The rearrangement joins TRBV24-1 to TRBJ1-2, with unresolved D. Germline CDR1 and CDR2: KGHDR and SFDVKD. The CDR3 consists of 11 residues. V was trimmed by 5 bases and J by 9 bases, leaving 9 bases between them. CDR3 in DNA: TGTGCCACCAGTGGGGCTTCGCGCTACACCTTC. Residues: CATSGASRYTF.

J is TRBJ1-2 and V is TRBV5-1; a weak D match, TRBD1 (6 bases). This CDR3 spans 13 amino acids. Per germline, CDR1 SGHRS and CDR2 YFSETQ. V gave up 6 bases and J gave up 2 bases, with 11 bases separating them. The CDR3 is CASKRTDNYGYTF. For the CDR3, the DNA is TGCGCCAGCAAGAGGACAGACAACTATGGCTACACCTTC.

The gene calls are TRBV6-5 and TRBJ1-2; D not certain. CDR3 length: 13 amino acids. Germline CDR1 MNHEY, CDR2 SVGAGI. Trimming took 2 bases from V and 8 from J, leaving 12 bases between them. CDR3 in amino acids: CASSYPGKVGYTF. The CDR3 DNA sequence: TGTGCCAGCAGTTACCCCGGGAAGGTGGGCTACACCTTC.

This clone was observed once. The chain couples TRBV11-3 to TRBJ1-2; TRBD1 matches at 7 bases. V shed 5 bases, J shed 4 bases, and the junction held 4 bases outside the gene matches. Germline CDR1 is SGHNT and CDR2 is YENEEA. The CDR3 totals 13 residues. CDR3 DNA: TGTGCCAGCAGCGACAGGGTGCTCTATGGCTACACCTTC. Its translation is CASSDRVLYGYTF. Using reference TRBV11-3 and TRBJ1-2 for the parts outside the CDR3, the full variable domain is EAGVVQSPRYKIIEKKQPVAFWCNPISGHNTLYWYLQNLGQGPELLIRYENEEAVDDSQLPKDRFSAERLKGVDSTLKIQPAELGDSAVYLCASSDRVLYGYTFGSGTRLTVV.

The rearrangement joins TRBV6-5 to TRBJ1-2; 7 nucleotides match TRBD1. The CDR3 length is 13 residues. With 7 bases clipped from V and 2 bases from J, the junction kept 4 bases outside the gene matches. The germline V gene has CDR1 MNHEY and CDR2 SVGAGI. CDR3 nucleotides: TGTGCCAGCACGACAGGGTTGAACTATGGCTACACCTTC. It is translated as CASTTGLNYGYTF.

Details on this clone: A much larger clone differs from this one at a single base, so this may be a read error. The J gene is TRBJ1-3, the V gene TRBV28; no definite D call. V dropped 3 bases and J dropped 0 bases, with 3 bases sitting between them. Germline-derived CDR1 and CDR2 are MDHEN and SYDVKM. The CDR3 has 13 amino acids. The CDR3 is CASSFHSGNTIYF. CDR3 in DNA: TGTGCCAGCAGTTTTCACTCTGGAAACACCATATATTTT. Full variable domain (remainder filled in from reference TRBV28 and TRBJ1-3): DVKVTQSSRYLVKRTGEKVFLECVQDMDHENMFWYRQDPGLGLRLIYFSYDVKMKEKGDIPEGYSVSREKKERFSLILESASTNQTSMYLCASSFHSGNTIYFGEGSWLTVV.

This chain joins TRBV6-5 and TRBJ1-6; D is perhaps TRBD1 (5 bases). Per the germline V gene, CDR1 is MNHEY and CDR2 is SVGAGI. V was clipped by 2 bases and J by 6 bases, with 5 bases between them. The length of the CDR3 is 13 residues. For the CDR3, the DNA is TGTGCCAGCAGTTACAGGGGTAATTCACCCCTCCACTTT. Protein: CASSYRGNSPLHF.

The chain links TRBV4-2 to TRBJ2-3, with TRBD2 matching over 7 bases. V shed 5 bases, J shed 6 bases, and the junction held 5 bases outside the gene matches. The length of the CDR3 is 13 residues. CDR1 and CDR2 (germline): LGHNA, YNFKEQ. CDR3 in amino acids: CASSGGSVDTQYF. The CDR3 DNA is TGTGCCAGCAGCGGCGGGAGCGTGGATACGCAGTATTTT.

This clone was seen a handful of times. This chain connects TRBV5-5 to TRBJ1-2; D perhaps matches TRBD1 (5 bases). This CDR3 region has 14 residues. The V gene's germline CDR1 is SGHKS and CDR2 YYEKEE (reference sequence). Deletions cut 0 bases from V and 6 bases from J, with 12 bases between. The CDR3 bases are TGTGCCAGCAGCTTGGGCACAGGTTCAGATGGCTACACCTTC. As protein: CASSLGTGSDGYTF.

The chain employs TRBV18 and TRBJ1-4; D gene ambiguous. Between the trimmed V and J ends, which lost 3 bases and 10 bases, there was a span of 9 bases. This CDR3 region has 12 residues. Germline V gives CDR1 KGHSH, CDR2 LQKENI. The CDR3 spells CASSPGQAKLFF. As DNA, the CDR3 is TGTGCCAGCTCACCGGGTCAGGCAAAACTGTTTTTT. The full variable domain, with the rest looked up from reference TRBV18 and TRBJ1-4, is NAGVMQNPRHLVRRRGQEARLRCSPMKGHSHVYWYRQLPEEGLKFMVYLQKENIIDESGMPKERFSAEFPKEGPSILRIQQVVRGDSAAYFCASSPGQAKLFFGSGTQLSVL.

With regard to this clone: This sample also contains other DNA sequences that code for the same CDR3. This chain uses TRBV6-5 with TRBJ2-2; TRBD1 aligns across 11 bases. This CDR3 is built from 14 residues. Germline CDR1 and CDR2: MNHEY and SVGAGI. J was trimmed by 4 bases and V by 8 bases; bases with no gene match: 3. CDR3 bases: TGTGCCAGCCGAGGGACAGGGGGCACCGGGGAGCTGTTTTTT. Amino acids: CASRGTGGTGELFF.

The V and J genes are TRBV6-5 and TRBJ2-1; 7 nucleotides match TRBD1. The trim removed 2 bases at V and 2 bases at J, leaving 6 bases unmatched. Germline assignment: CDR1 MNHEY and CDR2 SVGAGI. The CDR3 covers 16 residues. The CDR3 sequence is CASSYVRGKAYNEQFF. CDR3 nucleotides: TGTGCCAGCAGTTACGTCAGGGGGAAAGCCTACAATGAGCAGTTCTTC.

The chain recombines TRBV19 with TRBJ2-1; 16 nucleotides agree with TRBD2. J lost 7 bases, V lost 5 bases, and 5 bases had no gene match. The CDR3 is 16 residues long. Germline loops: CDR1 LNHDA, CDR2 SQIVND (reference sequence). In nucleotides, the CDR3 is TGTGCCAGTAGTGAGGGACTAGCGGGAGGGGTTAATGAGCAGTTCTTC. It codes for CASSEGLAGGVNEQFF.

The chain combines TRBV18 with TRBJ2-7, with D perhaps TRBD2 (5 bases). V lost 1 base and J lost 6, with 13 bases in between. The germline V gene has CDR1 KGHSH and CDR2 LQKENI. The CDR3 covers 14 residues. CDR3 amino acids: CASSPRARDGEQYF. The CDR3 nucleotides read TGTGCCAGCTCACCACGGGCCCGGGATGGCGAGCAGTACTTC.

This CDR3 is CASSVGLAGVREQFF. CDR3 DNA sequence: TGTGCCAGCAGTGTCGGACTAGCGGGAGTCCGCGAGCAGTTCTTC. This chain connects TRBV6-4 to TRBJ2-1; 13 bases match TRBD2. J gave up 10 bases and V 4 bases, and 7 bases lay outside the gene matches. This CDR3 is built from 15 residues. Germline loops: CDR1 MRHNA, CDR2 SNTAGT.